These 27 T cell receptor beta chains were sequenced from one sample in a study of blood T cell repertoires in COVID-19. Clones were read by immunoSEQ multiplex PCR, and TCRdb kept only the in-frame ones, dropping some. The table includes approximately 290,000 clones, around 90% detected once. Sequences were obtained from PBMCs or T cells enriched from blood (not recorded which). The receptor source for this set is a woman younger than 30 with acute COVID-19.

As concerns this clone: Other nucleotide sequences in the sample specify the same CDR3. CDR3 protein: CASSLGGTGPYGYTF. DNA of the CDR3: TGCGCCAGCAGCTTGGGCGGGACAGGGCCGTATGGCTACACCTTC. The chain uses TRBV5-1 and TRBJ1-2; TRBD1 matches at 9 bases. This CDR3 has 15 amino acids. V dropped 0 bases and J dropped 5; count of bases not matched to a gene: 5. The germline gives CDR1 SGHRS, CDR2 YFSETQ.

This chain connects TRBV11-2 to TRBJ1-2; no definite D call. The germline V and J ends were trimmed by 2 bases and 8 bases, with 21 bases remaining between them. The CDR3 is 16 amino acids. Germline V gene lookup returns CDR1 SGHAT and CDR2 FQNNGV. CDR3 sequence reads: CASSLLGHRIRNGYTF. The CDR3 DNA is TGTGCCAGCAGCTTATTAGGTCATCGTATCAGGAACGGCTACACCTTC. Drawing the rest from reference TRBV11-2 and TRBJ1-2, the complete variable domain is EAGVAQSPRYKIIEKRQSVAFWCNPISGHATLYWYQQILGQGPKLLIQFQNNGVVDDSQLPKDRFSAERLKGVDSTLKIQPAKLEDSAVYLCASSLLGHRIRNGYTFGSGTRLTVV.

The chain recombines TRBV28 with TRBJ1-4; D gene unclear. Trimming removed 10 bases at V and 5 bases at J, with 17 bases between. CDR3 length: 14 amino acids. The V gene's germline CDR1 is MDHEN and CDR2 SYDVKM. CDR3 bases: TGTGCCACCTCCTCCGGGTTGTCAAATGAAAAACTGTTTTTT. It codes for CATSSGLSNEKLFF.

The V gene is TRBV5-6, the J gene TRBJ1-6, with a tentative D call TRBD1 (6 bases). Trimming took off 2 bases at V and 7 bases at J, with 10 bases between the two ends. The length of the CDR3 is 14 residues. From germline, CDR1 is SGHDT and CDR2 YYEEEE. The CDR3 sequence is CASSFRTENSPLHF. The CDR3 DNA reads TGTGCCAGCAGCTTCAGGACAGAAAATTCACCCCTCCACTTT.

This clone has more than one count but fewer than ten. The gene calls are TRBV27 and TRBJ2-1, with a possible D match to TRBD1 (7 bases). CDR1 and CDR2 (germline): MNHEY, SMNVEV (reference sequence). Between the trimmed V and J ends, which lost 5 bases and 9 bases, there was a span of 11 bases. The CDR3 has 12 residues. The CDR3 loop is CASSRQGGEQFF. The CDR3, as DNA: TGTGCCAGCAGTAGACAGGGAGGTGAGCAGTTCTTC.

The V call is TRBV6-4, the J call TRBJ2-6, with D perhaps TRBD2 (6 bases). With 2 bases removed from V and 0 bases from J, the gap between germline ends came to 14 bases. This CDR3 comprises 18 residues. Germline lookup yields CDR1 MRHNA and CDR2 SNTAGT. CDR3 in DNA: TGTGCCAGCAGTGACGATTTCGGGGGAGGCTCTGGGGCCAACGTCCTGACTTTC. Protein product: CASSDDFGGGSGANVLTF.

The chain uses TRBV11-3 and TRBJ1-6; D call uncertain. V gave up 7 bases and J gave up 5 bases, with 6 bases separating them. Germline V lookup: CDR1 SGHNT, CDR2 YENEEA. The CDR3 extends over 12 amino acids. The CDR3: CASNNHNSPLHF. CDR3 DNA: TGTGCCAGCAACAACCATAATTCACCCCTCCACTTT.

The V and J genes are TRBV19 and TRBJ1-1, with 8 bases aligning to TRBD1. V lost 5 bases to trimming and J lost 1 base; unmatched junction nucleotides: 15. Looked up from germline, CDR1 is LNHDA and CDR2 is SQIVND (reference sequence). The CDR3 spans 18 residues. The CDR3 spells CASSGGGARGHWNTEAFF. The DNA for the CDR3 is TGTGCCAGTAGTGGGGGAGGGGCCAGGGGGCATTGGAACACTGAAGCTTTCTTT.

The chain joins TRBV25-1 to TRBJ2-7; D is possibly TRBD2 (6 bases). The CDR3 has 16 amino acids. V was cut by 6 bases and J by 0 bases, with 18 bases left in between. Germline V CDR1 and CDR2: MGHDK, SYGVNS. The CDR3 reads CASRPSGTLSSYEQYF. The CDR3 coding sequence is TGTGCCAGCAGGCCCTCCGGGACTCTTAGCTCCTACGAGCAGTACTTC.

The CDR3 is CASSQEGGRSSYEQYF. The DNA of the CDR3 is TGTGCCAGCAGCCAAGAAGGCGGGAGAAGTTCCTACGAGCAGTACTTC. The chain carries TRBV3-1 (or the pseudogene TRBV3-2) and TRBJ2-7; 7 bases are shared with TRBD2. The germline gives CDR1 LGHDT, CDR2 YNNKEL (reference sequence). The trim removed 0 bases at V and 1 base at J, leaving 6 bases unmatched. CDR3 length equals 16 residues.

The CDR3 DNA sequence: TGCAGTGCTTCCCCAACAGATACGCAGTATTTT. Translated, it gives CSASPTDTQYF. The chain uses TRBV20-1 and TRBJ2-3; no firm D call. V dropped 5 bases and J dropped 3 bases, with 6 bases sitting between them. Germline lookup yields CDR1 DFQATT and CDR2 SNEGSKA (reference sequence). This CDR3 is built from 11 residues.

The J gene is TRBJ2-1, the V gene TRBV3-1 (or the pseudogene TRBV3-2); D possibly corresponds to TRBD2 (6 bases). Germline assignment: CDR1 LGHDT and CDR2 YNNKEL (reference sequence). V lost 2 bases and J lost 0, with 11 bases in between. The CDR3 totals 16 residues. The CDR3 coding sequence is TGTGCCAGCAGCCAATTACGGGAGTACTCCTACAATGAGCAGTTCTTC. It yields the protein CASSQLREYSYNEQFF.

The V and J genes are TRBV2 and TRBJ2-1, with a possible D match to TRBD2 (6 bases). CDR1 and CDR2 from the germline V gene are SNHLY and FYNNEI. CDR3 length equals 14 residues. V lost 6 bases and J lost 6, with 15 bases in between. The CDR3 region has the DNA TGTGCCAGCAGCCGACTAGAGGCAACCAATGAGCAGTTCTTC. Its translation: CASSRLEATNEQFF.

The chain has TRBV28 and TRBJ2-7; TRBD2 matches at 9 bases. The germline gives CDR1 MDHEN, CDR2 SYDVKM. Trimming took 4 bases from V and 5 from J; bases not matched to a gene: 6. The length of the CDR3 is 14 residues. The CDR3 loop reads CASSSIAGEDEQYF. The CDR3 DNA reads TGTGCCAGCAGTTCCATAGCGGGAGAAGACGAGCAGTACTTC.

V and J are TRBV5-1 and TRBJ2-1; a weak D match, TRBD1 (5 bases). The CDR3 is 11 amino acids. The germline V gene has CDR1 SGHRS and CDR2 YFSETQ. Trimming removed 2 bases from V and 10 bases from J, with 7 bases in between. The CDR3 DNA follows: TGCGCCAGCAGCTTACAGGCCGAGCAGTTCTTC. Protein: CASSLQAEQFF.

The rearrangement uses TRBV28 and TRBJ1-1; D is perhaps TRBD1 (6 bases). Deletions cut 5 bases from V and 0 bases from J, with 10 bases between. Per germline, CDR1 MDHEN and CDR2 SYDVKM. The CDR3 length is 14 residues. CDR3: CASSGQPLNTEAFF. The CDR3, as DNA: TGTGCCAGCAGTGGACAGCCCTTGAACACTGAAGCTTTCTTT.

The chain recombines TRBV28 with TRBJ2-5; 10 bases agree with TRBD2. This CDR3 is built from 20 residues. Unmatched junction bases numbered 17, after V lost 2 bases and J lost 2 bases. Germline V gene lookup returns CDR1 MDHEN and CDR2 SYDVKM. For the CDR3, the DNA is TGTGCCAGCAGTTTACCGAACCGGGTGCTAGCGGGAGAAAAGCAAGAGACCCAGTACTTC. Translated: CASSLPNRVLAGEKQETQYF.

This rearrangement joins TRBV28 to TRBJ1-2, with 7 nucleotides matching TRBD1. The CDR3 covers 14 residues. Per germline, CDR1 MDHEN and CDR2 SYDVKM. V trimming: 6 bases; J trimming: 4 bases; junction bases outside the gene matches: 8. Written as DNA, the CDR3 is TGTGCCAGCAGCTCTACCGGGGACAGCTATGGCTACACCTTC. Amino acids: CASSSTGDSYGYTF.

Only one count was recorded for this clone. The gene calls are TRBV28 and TRBJ2-3; TRBD2 might be the D (7 bases). V dropped 3 bases and J dropped 5 bases, with 18 bases sitting between them. The CDR3 consists of 16 residues. Germline V gives CDR1 MDHEN, CDR2 SYDVKM. CDR3 sequence reads: CASSFRGRAAGDTQYF. As DNA, the CDR3 is TGTGCCAGCAGTTTTAGGGGGAGGGCCGCGGGAGATACGCAGTATTTT.

This rearrangement joins TRBV4-1 to TRBJ1-5; the D gene is possibly TRBD1 (6 bases). V lost 2 bases, J lost 11 bases, and 19 bases lay in between. This CDR3 is 15 amino acids long. The germline CDR1 and CDR2 sequences are MGHRA and YSYEKL. This chain's CDR3 is CASSQPGHGKETQHF. CDR3 sequence (DNA): TGCGCCAGCAGCCAACCGGGACACGGGAAAGAGACCCAGCATTTT.

The chain is built from TRBV30 and TRBJ2-2, with D hard to call. V was cut by 0 bases and J by 4 bases, with 9 bases left in between. The CDR3 consists of 14 residues. CDR1 and CDR2 from the germline V gene are GTSNPN and SVGIG (reference sequence). CDR3 coding DNA: TGTGCCTGGAGTGTACACAGAGTCACCGGGGAGCTGTTTTTT. Encoded protein: CAWSVHRVTGELFF.

Only a few counts were recorded for this clone. The chain joins TRBV29-1 to TRBJ2-2; D unclear. Germline lookup yields CDR1 SQVTM and CDR2 ANQGSEA. Trimming took off 8 bases at V and 2 bases at J, with 9 bases between the two ends. The CDR3 contains 12 residues. The CDR3 loop reads CSSLSNTGELFF. The CDR3 region has the DNA TGCAGCTCCTTGAGTAACACCGGGGAGCTGTTTTTT.

The chain couples TRBV18 to TRBJ1-2, with a tentative D call TRBD1 (5 bases). The germline CDR1 and CDR2 sequences are KGHSH and LQKENI. CDR3 length: 19 amino acids. V lost 2 bases to trimming and J lost 3 bases, with 25 bases between them. The CDR3 here is CASSPARAGSSVSDYGYTF. The CDR3, as DNA: TGTGCCAGCTCACCAGCCCGGGCAGGGTCGTCTGTCTCGGACTATGGCTACACCTTC.

The chain recombines TRBV28 with TRBJ1-3; 10 positions match TRBD1. The junction had 15 bases not matched to a gene; V was cut back by 10 bases and J by 3 bases. Germline loops: CDR1 MDHEN, CDR2 SYDVKM. The CDR3 runs 17 residues. The CDR3 DNA sequence: TGTGCCACCCTAGGGACAGGGGCTACTGTGTATGGAAACACCATATATTTT. It codes for CATLGTGATVYGNTIYF.

The rearrangement uses TRBV9 and TRBJ1-2, with D maybe TRBD1 (5 bases). The germline CDR1 and CDR2 sequences are SGDLS and YYNGEE. The CDR3 spans 14 residues. Trimming removed 4 bases from V and 1 base from J, with 11 bases in between. CDR3 residues: CASSSSGGNYGYTF. The CDR3 DNA reads as TGTGCCAGCAGCTCTAGCGGGGGTAACTATGGCTACACCTTC.

The chain combines TRBV25-1 with TRBJ1-4; D possibly corresponds to TRBD1 (5 bases). V was pared by 3 bases and J by 8 bases, with 7 bases between. Germline V gene sequence: CDR1 MGHDK, CDR2 SYGVNS. This CDR3 contains 12 residues. CDR3 bases: TGTGCCAGCAGTGATGGGGGGGAAAAACTGTTTTTT. Protein product: CASSDGGEKLFF.

This clone has just a few counts. The chain links TRBV5-1 to TRBJ1-3; tentative D call: TRBD1 (5 bases). V was trimmed by 2 bases and J by 0 bases, leaving 9 bases between them. Germline V gene lookup returns CDR1 SGHRS and CDR2 YFSETQ. This CDR3 has 15 amino acids. The CDR3 DNA reads TGCGCCAGCAGCTTTGGACAAGACTCTGGAAACACCATATATTTT. It yields the protein CASSFGQDSGNTIYF.